The 18 T cell receptor beta chains presented below share a single source sample, sequenced in a study of blood T cell repertoires in COVID-19. The table came from immunoSEQ multiplex PCR; TCRdb's copy has only in-frame clones and leaves some out. The sample has about 40,000 clones, about four fifths seen once. Sample: peripheral blood. The origin of the receptors is a woman aged 60 to 75 with acute or convalescent COVID-19.

The chain uses TRBV9 and TRBJ1-1; a weak D match, TRBD1 (5 bases). V dropped 4 bases and J dropped 1 base, with 14 bases sitting between them. CDR1 SGDLS and CDR2 YYNGEE come from the germline V gene. The CDR3 is 15 amino acids. The CDR3 DNA reads TGTGCCAGCAGCCCACCAAGGGGCTGGAACACTGAAGCTTTCTTT. Translating gives CASSPPRGWNTEAFF.

The gene calls are TRBV5-1 and TRBJ2-4, with a tentative D call TRBD1 (6 bases). Germline CDR1 reads SGHRS; CDR2 reads YFSETQ. The CDR3 runs 16 residues. Between the trimmed V and J ends, which lost 3 bases and 1 base, there was a span of 14 bases. The CDR3, as DNA: TGCGCCAGCAGCTGGACAGAGCGAGGGGCCAAAAACATTCAGTACTTC. It is translated as CASSWTERGAKNIQYF.

V is TRBV14 and J is TRBJ1-3; 7 nucleotides line up with TRBD1. The ends lost 4 bases at V and 4 bases at J; junction bases unmatched: 7. The CDR3 loop spans 15 amino acids. Per the germline V gene, CDR1 is SGHDN and CDR2 is FVKESK. CDR3 loop: CASSRGTAWGNTIYF. The CDR3 DNA follows: TGTGCCAGCAGCCGAGGGACAGCTTGGGGAAACACCATATATTTT.

This chain joins TRBV7-8 and TRBJ1-6; D is uncertain. The CDR3 length is 14 residues. Deletions cut 11 bases from V and 7 bases from J, with 18 bases between. In germline, CDR1 is SGHVS, CDR2 FQNEAQ. DNA of the CDR3: TGTGCCTTGAAGGAGCTCCGGCCGAATTCACCCCTCCACTTT. The encoded protein is CALKELRPNSPLHF.

The genes are TRBV6-5 and TRBJ1-6; possible D gene TRBD1, 6 bases. Trimming pared 6 bases from V and 7 bases from J, leaving 16 bases between. CDR3 length equals 15 residues. Germline V CDR1 and CDR2: MNHEY, SVGAGI. The CDR3 loop reads CASRPEGEGNSPLHF. The CDR3 nucleotides read TGTGCCAGCAGGCCCGAGGGGGAAGGAAATTCACCCCTCCACTTT.

This chain joins TRBV5-1 and TRBJ1-1; D is unclear. V was pared by 0 bases and J by 5 bases, with 5 bases between. CDR1 SGHRS and CDR2 YFSETQ come from the germline V gene. The CDR3 runs 12 residues. The CDR3 protein is CASSLDTTEAFF. DNA of the CDR3: TGCGCCAGCAGCTTGGACACGACTGAAGCTTTCTTT.

This rearrangement joins TRBV12-3 or TRBV12-4 to TRBJ1-5; D ambiguous. With 7 bases removed from V and 4 bases from J, the gap between germline ends came to 8 bases. The CDR3 is made up of 12 amino acids. CDR3 sequence (DNA): TGTGCCAGCAATAGTAATAATCAGCCCCAGCATTTT. It is translated as CASNSNNQPQHF.

This clone has a handful of counts. The V gene is TRBV4-1, the J gene TRBJ1-1, with 7 bases fitting TRBD1. CDR3 length: 15 residues. Germline CDR1 is MGHRA and CDR2 is YSYEKL. The V gene end was trimmed by 2 bases and the J gene end by 5 bases; junction bases not matched to a gene: 8. CDR3 protein: CASSQPTRGRTEAFF. For the CDR3, the DNA is TGCGCCAGCAGCCAACCAACCAGGGGGAGAACTGAAGCTTTCTTT.

CDR3 sequence reads: CASSPPGTAYGYTF. In DNA form, the CDR3 reads TGTGCCAGCAGCCCACCGGGTACGGCCTATGGCTACACCTTC. V and J are TRBV9 and TRBJ1-2; D ambiguous. This CDR3 contains 14 residues. Trimming took off 4 bases at V and 4 bases at J, with 14 bases between the two ends. The germline CDR1 and CDR2 sequences are SGDLS and YYNGEE.

The rearrangement uses TRBV18 and TRBJ1-6; TRBD1 matches at 7 bases. The J segment lost 4 bases and the V segment lost 6 bases, leaving 3 bases of the junction unmatched. The CDR3 is 14 residues long. Germline V gene lookup returns CDR1 KGHSH and CDR2 LQKENI. The CDR3 region is CASSRDRYNSPLHF. The CDR3 nucleotides read TGTGCCAGCTCCCGGGACAGATATAATTCACCCCTCCACTTT.

Only one count was recorded for this clone. The rearrangement links TRBV7-9 to TRBJ1-2; perhaps TRBD1 as D (6 bases). V lost 2 bases and J lost 7, with 20 bases in between. In germline, CDR1 is SEHNR, CDR2 FQNEAQ (reference sequence). The CDR3 has 16 amino acids. CDR3 DNA sequence: TGTGCCAGCAGCTTACGTGGTCAGGGGATTAGAAGTGGCTACACCTTC. Translated, it gives CASSLRGQGIRSGYTF.

The V gene is TRBV12-3 or TRBV12-4, the J gene TRBJ2-3; D unresolved. CDR3 length: 13 residues. Trimming took off 6 bases at V and 5 bases at J, with 12 bases between the two ends. This chain's CDR3 is CASRHNPGDTQYF. The CDR3 DNA reads as TGTGCCAGCAGGCATAACCCGGGAGATACGCAGTATTTT.

This chain uses TRBV3-1 (or the pseudogene TRBV3-2) with TRBJ2-3, with D uncertain. Germline loops: CDR1 LGHDT, CDR2 YNNKEL (reference sequence). V was cut by 1 base and J by 0 bases, with 11 bases left in between. There are 16 residues in the CDR3. The chain's CDR3 is CASSQGGSTSTDTQYF. As DNA, the CDR3 is TGTGCCAGCAGCCAAGGTGGTAGCACTAGCACAGATACGCAGTATTTT.

The CDR3 loop reads CASSQDSDRRVRGSSYNEQFF. In DNA form, the CDR3 reads TGTGCCAGCAGCCAAGATAGTGACAGACGGGTCCGGGGGAGCTCCTACAATGAGCAGTTCTTC. The rearrangement joins TRBV4-2 to TRBJ2-1; D may be TRBD2 (6 bases). CDR3 length: 21 amino acids. Germline CDR1 LGHNA, CDR2 YNFKEQ. V was shortened by 0 bases and J by 0 bases, with 24 bases between the two germline ends.

This chain joins TRBV27 and TRBJ2-2; a possible D gene is TRBD2 (6 bases). Germline V gene data show CDR1 as MNHEY and CDR2 as SMNVEV (reference sequence). Trimming took 3 bases from V and 4 from J, leaving 9 bases between them. This CDR3 is built from 14 residues. CDR3 protein: CASSLIGGTGELFF. The CDR3 nucleotides are TGTGCCAGCAGTTTGATCGGGGGCACCGGGGAGCTGTTTTTT.

The V gene is TRBV30, the J gene TRBJ2-3; 8 positions match TRBD2. The CDR3 runs to 16 residues. Trimming took 1 base from V and 1 from J; bases not matched to a gene: 7. The V gene's germline CDR1 is GTSNPN and CDR2 SVGIG (reference sequence). This chain's CDR3 is CAWSGGRAGGTDTQYF. The CDR3 DNA follows: TGTGCCTGGAGTGGGGGGAGAGCGGGAGGCACAGATACGCAGTATTTT. The variable domain in full, with the rest retrieved from reference TRBV30 and TRBJ2-3, is SQTIHQWPATLVQPVGSPLSLECTVEGTSNPNLYWYRQAAGRGLQLLFYSVGIGQISSEVPQNLSASRPQDRQFILSSKKLLLSDSGFYLCAWSGGRAGGTDTQYFGPGTRLTVL.

J is TRBJ1-5 and V is TRBV6-1; TRBD1 might be the D (5 bases). The CDR3 loop spans 14 amino acids. Trimming stripped 3 bases from V and 5 bases from J, with 11 bases between. From germline, CDR1 is MNHNS and CDR2 SASEGT. The CDR3 region is CASSEGGVYQPQHF. The CDR3 nucleotides are TGTGCCAGCAGTGAGGGGGGGGTCTATCAGCCCCAGCATTTT.

The chain combines TRBV9 with TRBJ2-7, with TRBD1 identical over 9 bases. Trimming took 4 bases from V and 1 from J; bases not matched to a gene: 6. CDR1 is SGDLS, CDR2 YYNGEE, per germline. This CDR3 is built from 15 residues. The CDR3 bases are TGTGCCAGCAGCCCGGGGACAGGGCCGTCCTACGAGCAGTACTTC. It yields the protein CASSPGTGPSYEQYF.